Shown below are 18 T cell receptor beta chains from a single sample sequenced in a study of blood T cell repertoires in COVID-19. Sequencing used immunoSEQ multiplex PCR; TCRdb keeps in-frame clones, though not all of them. Of about 300,000 clones listed, approximately 88% are singletons. Sample: peripheral blood. Receptor source: a man in his late teens or twenties who had recovered from COVID-19.

The CDR3 spells CASSLYSGQLNTEAFF. DNA of the CDR3: TGTGCCAGCAGTTTGTATAGTGGACAGCTGAACACTGAAGCTTTCTTT. The rearrangement joins TRBV28 to TRBJ1-1; TRBD1 is a possible D gene (6 bases). The CDR3 has 16 amino acids. Trimming took 3 bases from V and 0 from J, leaving 14 bases between them. CDR1 MDHEN and CDR2 SYDVKM come from the germline V gene.

The rearrangement joins TRBV27 to TRBJ2-7, with unresolved D. V was cut by 5 bases and J by 3 bases, with 14 bases left in between. This CDR3 is 14 amino acids long. Germline-derived CDR1 and CDR2 are MNHEY and SMNVEV (reference sequence). CDR3 residues: CASSPKQRHYEQYF. CDR3 coding DNA: TGTGCCAGCAGTCCAAAGCAGAGACACTACGAGCAGTACTTC.

The chain is built from TRBV6-5 and TRBJ1-1, with no clear D. There are 14 residues in the CDR3. CDR1 and CDR2 from the germline V gene are MNHEY and SVGAGI. V lost 0 bases, J lost 5 bases, and 10 bases lay in between. CDR3 region: CASSYSGGRTEAFF. The CDR3 DNA reads as TGTGCCAGCAGTTACTCCGGAGGAAGAACTGAAGCTTTCTTT.

The V gene is TRBV3-1 (or the pseudogene TRBV3-2), the J gene TRBJ1-2, with a possible D match to TRBD1 (5 bases). Between the trimmed V and J ends, which lost 6 bases and 8 bases, there was a span of 10 bases. Germline CDR1 LGHDT, CDR2 YNNKEL (reference sequence). The CDR3 runs 11 residues. CDR3 sequence (DNA): TGTGCCAGCAGGGGTAGGGGCGGCTACACCTTC. Protein product: CASRGRGGYTF.

The V call is TRBV29-1, the J call TRBJ1-1; 7 bases are shared with TRBD1. V lost 5 bases to trimming and J lost 8 bases; unmatched junction nucleotides: 5. Germline V CDR1 and CDR2: SQVTM, ANQGSEA. CDR3 length: 11 residues. The CDR3 nucleotides read TGCAGCGTTTCTTCAGGGGGAGAAGCTTTCTTT. This sequence encodes CSVSSGGEAFF.

This clone was recorded a few times. This chain connects TRBV10-1 to TRBJ2-2; TRBD2 agrees at 8 bases. After removal of 4 bases from V and 2 bases from J, the junction contained 9 bases not matched to a gene. Per the germline V gene, CDR1 is WNHNN and CDR2 is SYGVQD (reference sequence). The CDR3 has 17 amino acids. The CDR3 loop is CASSGASGRINTGELFF. For the CDR3, the DNA is TGCGCCAGCAGTGGGGCTAGCGGGCGCATAAACACCGGGGAGCTGTTTTTT.

In this sample, this clone turned up once. This CDR3 is CASSRLGAEKLFF. The CDR3 nucleotides read TGCGCCAGCAGTCGCTTGGGGGCTGAAAAACTGTTTTTT. V usage is TRBV4-1 and J usage is TRBJ1-4; D perhaps matches TRBD1 (6 bases). Between the trimmed V and J ends, which lost 6 bases and 7 bases, there was a span of 12 bases. CDR3 length equals 13 residues. The germline gives CDR1 MGHRA, CDR2 YSYEKL.

This CDR3 reads CASSYSMGRGNYGYTF. CDR3 DNA: TGTGCCAGCAGTTACTCGATGGGCAGGGGCAACTATGGCTACACCTTC. J is TRBJ1-2 and V is TRBV6-5, with D possibly being TRBD1 (6 bases). The germline CDR1 and CDR2 sequences are MNHEY and SVGAGI. Trimming shortened V by 0 bases and J by 2 bases, and 13 bases separated the two germline ends. This CDR3 is 16 amino acids long.

This chain links TRBV6-5 with TRBJ1-3; D gene uncertain. Deletions cut 7 bases from V and 1 base from J, with 11 bases between. This CDR3 spans 14 amino acids. CDR1 is MNHEY and CDR2 is SVGAGI in the germline V gene. This chain's CDR3 is CASTEDSSGNTIYF. The CDR3, as DNA: TGTGCCAGCACCGAAGACTCTTCTGGAAACACCATATATTTT.

The chain couples TRBV7-8 to TRBJ2-1, with TRBD1 matching 8 bases. The length of the CDR3 is 13 residues. The germline V gene encodes CDR1 SGHVS and CDR2 FQNEAQ. V was pared by 3 bases and J by 5 bases, with 0 bases of the junction left unmatched. The CDR3 is CASSLTGDNEQFF. In DNA form, the CDR3 reads TGTGCCAGCAGCTTGACAGGGGACAATGAGCAGTTCTTC.

The chain combines TRBV18 with TRBJ2-1; unclear D gene. Germline-derived CDR1 and CDR2 are KGHSH and LQKENI. Between the trimmed V and J ends, which lost 0 bases and 7 bases, there was a span of 10 bases. The CDR3 extends over 14 amino acids. The CDR3 spells CASSPPQVGNEQFF. CDR3 nucleotide sequence: TGTGCCAGCTCACCACCCCAGGTTGGGAATGAGCAGTTCTTC. Together with reference TRBV18 and TRBJ2-1, the CDR3 gives the full variable domain: NAGVMQNPRHLVRRRGQEARLRCSPMKGHSHVYWYRQLPEEGLKFMVYLQKENIIDESGMPKERFSAEFPKEGPSILRIQQVVRGDSAAYFCASSPPQVGNEQFFGPGTRLTVL.

V is TRBV18 and J is TRBJ2-1; D unclear. Germline CDR1 and CDR2: KGHSH and LQKENI. This CDR3 comprises 13 residues. Trimming pared 3 bases from V and 4 bases from J, leaving 7 bases between. As DNA, the CDR3 is TGTGCCAGCTCACCTAACACATACAATGAGCAGTTCTTC. Amino acids: CASSPNTYNEQFF.

This clone was detected once. This chain joins TRBV5-6 and TRBJ2-1, with 9 bases that match TRBD2. The V and J ends lost 0 bases and 3 bases, in that order; junction bases with no gene match: 7. The CDR3 runs to 17 residues. Looked up from germline, CDR1 is SGHDT and CDR2 is YYEEEE. CDR3 residues: CASSLGAGTSYYNEQFF. The CDR3, as DNA: TGTGCCAGCAGCTTGGGGGCGGGGACTAGCTACTACAATGAGCAGTTCTTC.

The chain uses TRBV6-5 and TRBJ2-5; the match to TRBD2 covers 9 bases. CDR1 and CDR2 (germline): MNHEY, SVGAGI. The trim removed 6 bases at V and 0 bases at J, leaving 5 bases unmatched. The CDR3 runs to 15 residues. The CDR3, as DNA: TGTGCCAGCAGCCCGGGACTAGCATACCAAGAGACCCAGTACTTC. Its translation is CASSPGLAYQETQYF.

The chain is built from TRBV18 and TRBJ2-7; 10 bases align to TRBD2. With V trimmed by 4 bases and J by 2 bases, 5 bases remained unmatched. Per germline, CDR1 KGHSH and CDR2 LQKENI. The CDR3 totals 15 residues. The CDR3 DNA sequence: TGTGCCAGCTCACTCACTAGCGGGGCTACCTACGAGCAGTACTTC. Its translation: CASSLTSGATYEQYF. The full variable domain, completed using reference TRBV18 and TRBJ2-7, is NAGVMQNPRHLVRRRGQEARLRCSPMKGHSHVYWYRQLPEEGLKFMVYLQKENIIDESGMPKERFSAEFPKEGPSILRIQQVVRGDSAAYFCASSLTSGATYEQYFGPGTRLTVT.

The V and J genes are TRBV27 and TRBJ1-1; D is ambiguous. V was shortened by 6 bases and J by 5 bases, with 19 bases between the two germline ends. Germline V lookup: CDR1 MNHEY, CDR2 SMNVEV (reference sequence). The CDR3 consists of 15 residues. In DNA form, the CDR3 reads TGTGCCAGCAGCCCGGGTCAAAAGGTTTATACTGAAGCTTTCTTT. Translating it yields CASSPGQKVYTEAFF.

The gene calls are TRBV7-9 and TRBJ2-7; 7 bases are shared with TRBD1. The CDR3 spans 17 residues. J was trimmed by 2 bases and V by 5 bases; bases with no gene match: 15. Looked up from germline, CDR1 is SEHNR and CDR2 is FQNEAQ (reference sequence). DNA of the CDR3: TGTGCCAGCAGCACTAACAGGGGACATCTCTCGCCCTACGAGCAGTACTTC. Its translation: CASSTNRGHLSPYEQYF.

This clone was observed a few times. The chain links TRBV25-1 to TRBJ1-1, with D maybe TRBD1 (6 bases). Trimming removed 3 bases at V and 1 base at J, with 12 bases between. Germline loops: CDR1 MGHDK, CDR2 SYGVNS. The length of the CDR3 is 15 residues. CDR3 residues: CASSDPRTANTEAFF. The CDR3 DNA is TGTGCCAGCAGTGATCCGAGGACAGCGAACACTGAAGCTTTCTTT.